The TCR beta chain under discussion was sequenced for a study of post-analysis software for immune sequencing data (dated by TCRdb to 2015 to 2017). Study-wide context: The recorded disease courses included relapsing-remitting, secondary progressive and progressive-relapsing multiple sclerosis, and some patients had no subtype annotation. The multiple sclerosis patient repertoires were compared with about a dozen previously published healthy control repertoires from donors aged roughly 6 to 25 years. A subset of samples was prepared in parallel using single-end sample barcoding, then pooled and co-amplified after Illumina adapter ligation. Overall study outcomes, separate from this receptor: Multiple sclerosis patients had significantly lower normalized Chao1 diversity than controls, a result that suggests substantial peripheral T-cell clonal expansion. Significantly higher frequencies in patients than in controls were found for five or six TRBV segments, including TRBV5-6, TRBV5-1 and TRBV20-1. The multiple sclerosis patient group was slightly younger than the control group. Strong co-clustering of samples prepared in the same batch was shown by direct clustering with F measure, prompting a batch-effect correction.

The receptor library was made with PCR. The sequencer listed for this sample is Illumina HiSeq 2500. To reduce PCR and sequencing biases, unique molecular identifiers were incorporated into the TCR beta cDNA libraries. Some 500,000 cDNA molecules were obtained for every 1 to 10 million input T cells, so each molecule roughly corresponded to one T cell. The same protocol used for the earlier healthy control dataset was applied to prepare and sequence the patient libraries. Within a given batch, samples were prepared together, multiplexed and sequenced on the same HiSeq lane. Turning to the authors' computational methods: Raw barcoded reads were processed with MIGEC, discarding single-read molecular identifier groups before consensus assembly and CDR3 extraction. VDJtools was used for post-analysis of the clonotype tables, and diversity was normalized by down-sampling every dataset to the size of the smallest sample. Repertoire overlap clustering matched CDR3 amino acid but not nucleotide sequences to correct batch-related cross-sample contamination. Using fastp at Q25 and MiXCR, TCRdb reprocessed the public reads and kept productive beta chains. Each CDR3 protein gets just one entry, which takes the most common genes and DNA from the rows behind it. The V and J calls shown here were made by TCRdb, not taken from the authors' results. The sample table holds about 260,000 distinct CDR3 sequences, of which approximately 34% were seen once. The ten largest clones capture 4.5% to 5.5% of the sample.

TCR beta repertoires were profiled from peripheral blood of 13 young patients with multiple sclerosis to demonstrate the VDJtools post-analysis software. The patients with multiple sclerosis were children and adolescents between about 6 and 15 years of age. CDR1 DFQATT and CDR2 SNEGSKA are derived from the germline V gene (reference sequence). From cysteine to phenylalanine, the CDR3 is 18 amino acids long. The kept DNA is CDR3 alone, 54 bases in frame from the first base. The germline V end is reduced by 3 bases and the J end by 4 bases; junction bases left unmatched: 14. As for this clonotype: The target of this receptor is not known. No base-level quality is on record; no much larger clone is a single base apart.

This sequence originates from a girl under 18 with multiple sclerosis. Recombination joined TRBV20-1 with TRBJ2-5, with TRBD2 identical over 13 junction bases. Material: blood. CDR3 sequence: CSASGQLAGGPLGETQYF. The base sequence is TGCAGTGCTAGTGGGCAACTAGCGGGAGGGCCTTTGGGAGAGACCCAGTACTTC.